This TCR beta chain is drawn from a study of T cells in Graves' hyperthyroidism and ophthalmopathy. As for the study in general: Once the initial diagnosis was made, peripheral blood was obtained before any treatment. General study findings and limits: Ophthalmopathy and stable hyperthyroidism were told apart by a 13 V-J model.

This clonotype has a count of ten or more. Its antigen is not identified. The germline V gene encodes CDR1 DFQATT and CDR2 SNEGSKA (reference sequence). The CDR3 length is 11 residues. The V end was cut by 5 bases, the J end by 12 bases, with 16 bases between. RNA transcripts were the template for amplifying TCR beta CDR3 regions. Primed by the HTBI set, a first-round RT-PCR was run on the TCR CDR3. TCRdb fed the multiplex PCR reads into MiXCR, producing one record per CDR3 protein. Seen here are about 380,000 distinct CDR3 sequences, roughly 13% observed once, and the top ten hold 11%. Graves' hyperthyroidism was deemed stable absent ophthalmopathy progression within 18 months. The hyperthyroidism was newly diagnosed and had lasted under 2 months; the patients were aged 18 to 65.

This receptor was obtained from a woman in her fifties or sixties with Graves' hyperthyroidism. The sequenced sample was blood. The chain is built from TRBV20-1 and TRBJ1-1; possible D gene TRBD1, 6 bases. CDR3 residues: CSAYTGSLPFF. CDR3 DNA sequence: TGCAGTGCTTACACAGGGTCCCTTCCTTTCTTT.